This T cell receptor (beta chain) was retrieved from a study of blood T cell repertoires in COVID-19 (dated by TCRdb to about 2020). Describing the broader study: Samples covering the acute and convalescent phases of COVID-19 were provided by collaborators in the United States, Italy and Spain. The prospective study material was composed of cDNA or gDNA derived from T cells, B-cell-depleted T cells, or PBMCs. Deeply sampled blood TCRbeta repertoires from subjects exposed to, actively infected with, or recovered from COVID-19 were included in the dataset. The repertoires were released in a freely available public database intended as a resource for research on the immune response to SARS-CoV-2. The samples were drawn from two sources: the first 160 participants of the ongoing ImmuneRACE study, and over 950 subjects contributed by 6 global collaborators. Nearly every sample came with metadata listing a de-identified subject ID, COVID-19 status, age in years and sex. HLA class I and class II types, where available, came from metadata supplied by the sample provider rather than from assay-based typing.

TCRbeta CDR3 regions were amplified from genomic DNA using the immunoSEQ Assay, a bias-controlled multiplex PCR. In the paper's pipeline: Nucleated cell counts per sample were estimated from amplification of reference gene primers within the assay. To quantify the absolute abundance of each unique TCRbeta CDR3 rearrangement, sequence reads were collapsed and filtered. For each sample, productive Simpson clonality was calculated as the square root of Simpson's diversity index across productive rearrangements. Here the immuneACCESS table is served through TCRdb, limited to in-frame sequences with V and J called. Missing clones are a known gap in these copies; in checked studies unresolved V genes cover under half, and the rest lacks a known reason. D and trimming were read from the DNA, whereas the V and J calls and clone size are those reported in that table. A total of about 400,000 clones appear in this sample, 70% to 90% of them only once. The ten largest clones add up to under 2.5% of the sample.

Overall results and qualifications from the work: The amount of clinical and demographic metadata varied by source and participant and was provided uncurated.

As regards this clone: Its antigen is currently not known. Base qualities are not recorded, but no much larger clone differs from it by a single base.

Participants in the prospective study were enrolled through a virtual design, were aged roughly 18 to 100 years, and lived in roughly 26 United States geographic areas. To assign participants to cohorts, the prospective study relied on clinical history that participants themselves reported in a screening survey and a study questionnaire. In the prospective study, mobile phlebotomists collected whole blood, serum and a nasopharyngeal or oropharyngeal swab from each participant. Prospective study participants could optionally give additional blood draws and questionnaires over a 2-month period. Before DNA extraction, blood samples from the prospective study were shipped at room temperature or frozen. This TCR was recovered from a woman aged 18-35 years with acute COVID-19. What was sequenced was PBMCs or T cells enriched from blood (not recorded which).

The CDR3 has the sequence CASPSNTEAFF. The nucleotide sequence is TGTGCCAGCCCGAGTAACACTGAAGCTTTCTTT. Recombination connected TRBV2 to TRBJ1-1, with the D gene too uncertain to name. V gives up 8 bases and J gives up 2 bases, and the segment between their germline ends measures 6 bases. The germline V gene sets CDR1 to SNHLY and CDR2 to FYNNEI. Its CDR3 holds 11 amino acids, cysteine through phenylalanine. This entry keeps only the CDR3 DNA: 33 bases, framed from base 1.